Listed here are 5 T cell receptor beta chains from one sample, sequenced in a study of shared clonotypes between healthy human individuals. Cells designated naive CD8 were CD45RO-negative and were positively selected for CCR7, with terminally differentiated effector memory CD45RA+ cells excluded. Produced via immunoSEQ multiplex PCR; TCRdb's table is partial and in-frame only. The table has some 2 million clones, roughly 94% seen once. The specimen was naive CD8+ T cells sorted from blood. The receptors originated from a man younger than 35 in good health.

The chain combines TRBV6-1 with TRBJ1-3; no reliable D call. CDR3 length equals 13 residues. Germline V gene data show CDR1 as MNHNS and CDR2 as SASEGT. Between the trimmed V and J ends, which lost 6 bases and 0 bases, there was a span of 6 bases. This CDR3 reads CASRVDSGNTIYF. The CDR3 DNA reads TGTGCCAGCAGGGTCGACTCTGGAAACACCATATATTTT.

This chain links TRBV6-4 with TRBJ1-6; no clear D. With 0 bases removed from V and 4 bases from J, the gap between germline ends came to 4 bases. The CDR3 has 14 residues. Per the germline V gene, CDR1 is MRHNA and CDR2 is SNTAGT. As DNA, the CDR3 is TGTGCCAGCAGTGACTCAGTGTATAATTCACCCCTCCACTTT. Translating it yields CASSDSVYNSPLHF.

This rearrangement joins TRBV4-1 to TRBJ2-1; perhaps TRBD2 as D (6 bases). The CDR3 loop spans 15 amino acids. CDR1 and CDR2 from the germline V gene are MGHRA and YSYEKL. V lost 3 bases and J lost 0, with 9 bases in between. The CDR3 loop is CASSHGGSSYNEQFF. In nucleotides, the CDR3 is TGCGCCAGCAGCCACGGGGGAAGCTCCTACAATGAGCAGTTCTTC.

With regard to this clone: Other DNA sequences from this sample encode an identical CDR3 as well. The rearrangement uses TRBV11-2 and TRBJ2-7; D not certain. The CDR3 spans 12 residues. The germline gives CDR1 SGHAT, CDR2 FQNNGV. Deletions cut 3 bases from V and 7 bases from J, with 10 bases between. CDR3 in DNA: TGTGCCAGCAGCTTTGGAGAAGGAGAGCAGTACTTC. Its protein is CASSFGEGEQYF. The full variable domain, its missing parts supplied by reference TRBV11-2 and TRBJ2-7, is EAGVAQSPRYKIIEKRQSVAFWCNPISGHATLYWYQQILGQGPKLLIQFQNNGVVDDSQLPKDRFSAERLKGVDSTLKIQPAKLEDSAVYLCASSFGEGEQYFGPGTRLTVT.

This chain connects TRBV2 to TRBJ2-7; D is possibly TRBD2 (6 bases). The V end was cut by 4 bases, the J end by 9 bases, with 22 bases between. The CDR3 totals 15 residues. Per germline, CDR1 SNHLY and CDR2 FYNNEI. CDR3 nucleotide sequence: TGTGCCAGCAGTGGGAGTAGCGGCCCAGTTGGGGGGCAGTACTTC. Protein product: CASSGSSGPVGGQYF.